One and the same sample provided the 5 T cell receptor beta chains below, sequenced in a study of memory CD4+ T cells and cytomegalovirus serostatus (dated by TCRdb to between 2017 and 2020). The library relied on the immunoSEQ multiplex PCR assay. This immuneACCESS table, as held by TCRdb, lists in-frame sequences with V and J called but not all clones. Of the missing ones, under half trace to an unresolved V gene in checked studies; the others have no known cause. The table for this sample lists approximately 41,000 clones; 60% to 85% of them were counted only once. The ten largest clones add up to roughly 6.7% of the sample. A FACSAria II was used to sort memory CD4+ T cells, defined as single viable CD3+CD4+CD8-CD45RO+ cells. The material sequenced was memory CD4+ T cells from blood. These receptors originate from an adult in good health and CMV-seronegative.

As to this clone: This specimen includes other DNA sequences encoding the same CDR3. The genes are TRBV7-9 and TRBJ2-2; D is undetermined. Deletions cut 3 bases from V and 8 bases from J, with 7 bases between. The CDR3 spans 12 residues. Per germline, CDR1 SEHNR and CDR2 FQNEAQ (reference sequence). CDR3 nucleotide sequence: TGTGCCAGCAGCTTCAATACTGGGGAGCTGTTTTTT. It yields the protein CASSFNTGELFF.

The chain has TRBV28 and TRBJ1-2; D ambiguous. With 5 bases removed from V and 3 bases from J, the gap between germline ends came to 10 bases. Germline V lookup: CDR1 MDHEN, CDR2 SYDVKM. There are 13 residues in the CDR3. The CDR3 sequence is CASSSRFYYGYTF. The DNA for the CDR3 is TGTGCCAGCAGTAGCAGATTTTACTATGGCTACACCTTC.

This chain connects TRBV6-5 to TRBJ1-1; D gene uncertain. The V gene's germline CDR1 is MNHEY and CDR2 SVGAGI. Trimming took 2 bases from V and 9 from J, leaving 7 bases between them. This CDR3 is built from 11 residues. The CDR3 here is CASSYGPQAFF. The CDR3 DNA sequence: TGTGCCAGCAGTTACGGCCCTCAAGCTTTCTTT.

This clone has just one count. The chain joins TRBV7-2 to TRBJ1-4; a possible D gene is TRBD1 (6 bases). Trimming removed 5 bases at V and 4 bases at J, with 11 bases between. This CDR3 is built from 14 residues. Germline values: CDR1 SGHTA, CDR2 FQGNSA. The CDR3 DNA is TGTGCCAGCAGCCCGGACAGCTTTAATGAAAAACTGTTTTTT. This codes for CASSPDSFNEKLFF.

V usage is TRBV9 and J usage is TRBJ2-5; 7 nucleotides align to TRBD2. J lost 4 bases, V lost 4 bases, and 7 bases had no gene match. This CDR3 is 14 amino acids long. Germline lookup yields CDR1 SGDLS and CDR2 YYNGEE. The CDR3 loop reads CASSTGEGGETQYF. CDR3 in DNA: TGTGCCAGCAGCACCGGGGAGGGCGGAGAGACCCAGTACTTC.